Presented here are 18 T cell receptor beta chains from one specimen sequenced in a study of cytomegalovirus exposure and HLA in healthy donors. Clones were sequenced by immunoSEQ multiplex PCR, and TCRdb holds only the in-frame ones, with some missing. The sample consists of roughly 90,000 clones, less than 85% of them appearing once. The source material was PBMCs. These receptors originate from a man aged 18 to 30 in good health and CMV-seropositive.

CDR3 amino acids: CASSLDQDTEAFF. Written as DNA, the CDR3 is TGTGCCAGCAGCTTAGATCAGGACACTGAAGCTTTCTTT. This rearrangement joins TRBV11-2 to TRBJ1-1; D ambiguous. Germline CDR1 and CDR2: SGHAT and FQNNGV. Trimming removed 0 bases from V and 3 bases from J, with 5 bases in between. The CDR3 contains 13 residues. Full variable domain (rest looked up from reference TRBV11-2 and TRBJ1-1): EAGVAQSPRYKIIEKRQSVAFWCNPISGHATLYWYQQILGQGPKLLIQFQNNGVVDDSQLPKDRFSAERLKGVDSTLKIQPAKLEDSAVYLCASSLDQDTEAFFGQGTRLTVV.

A single count supports this clone. The gene calls are TRBV7-6 and TRBJ2-3, with TRBD1 as a possible D gene (5 bases). Looked up from germline, CDR1 is SGHVS and CDR2 is FNYEAQ. Trimming removed 3 bases at V and 0 bases at J, with 10 bases between. This CDR3 is built from 15 residues. The CDR3 nucleotides read TGTGCCAGCAGCTTTCAGGGAATGAGCACAGATACGCAGTATTTT. It codes for CASSFQGMSTDTQYF.

This chain uses TRBV29-1 with TRBJ2-3; maybe TRBD1 (5 bases). CDR3 length: 14 residues. Germline V CDR1 and CDR2: SQVTM, ANQGSEA. V lost 5 bases to trimming and J lost 2 bases, with 14 bases between them. The CDR3 region is CSVSMMGLTDTQYF. CDR3 DNA: TGCAGCGTTTCTATGATGGGGCTCACAGATACGCAGTATTTT.

The V call is TRBV19, the J call TRBJ1-5, with 7 bases lining up with TRBD1. V lost 9 bases and J lost 0; bases outside the gene matches: 11. Germline V gene lookup returns CDR1 LNHDA and CDR2 SQIVND (reference sequence). The CDR3 is made up of 16 amino acids. The chain's CDR3 is CASLPRGVYSNQPQHF. The CDR3 coding sequence is TGTGCCAGCCTTCCCAGGGGGGTTTATAGCAATCAGCCCCAGCATTTT.

This clone appeared once. This rearrangement joins TRBV11-2 to TRBJ1-1; possible D gene TRBD1, 5 bases. This CDR3 region has 15 residues. The V gene lost 6 bases and the J gene lost 5 bases, with 19 bases spanning the gap. Germline CDR1 reads SGHAT; CDR2 reads FQNNGV. CDR3 loop: CASRRPGLRGTEAFF. DNA for the CDR3: TGTGCCAGCAGGCGCCCGGGACTCCGGGGAACTGAAGCTTTCTTT. Full variable domain (outside the CDR3, taken from reference TRBV11-2 and TRBJ1-1): EAGVAQSPRYKIIEKRQSVAFWCNPISGHATLYWYQQILGQGPKLLIQFQNNGVVDDSQLPKDRFSAERLKGVDSTLKIQPAKLEDSAVYLCASRRPGLRGTEAFFGQGTRLTVV.

This chain links TRBV6-1 with TRBJ2-2; D unclear. Germline CDR1 reads MNHNS; CDR2 reads SASEGT. Trimming left V 5 bases short and J 5 bases short, with 12 bases between. CDR3 length: 14 residues. CDR3 DNA: TGTGCCAGCAGTCGAGCCGAAATAACCGGGGAGCTGTTTTTT. It yields the protein CASSRAEITGELFF.

CDR3 sequence reads: CASSLAGEQFF. The CDR3 nucleotides read TGCGCCAGCAGCTTGGCGGGAGAGCAGTTCTTC. V usage is TRBV5-1 and J usage is TRBJ2-1; weak D call: TRBD2 (5 bases). Germline assignment: CDR1 SGHRS and CDR2 YFSETQ. With 0 bases removed from V and 10 bases from J, the gap between germline ends came to 5 bases. The CDR3 has 11 residues.

The rearrangement joins TRBV6-1 to TRBJ1-4; D possibly corresponds to TRBD1 (6 bases). The germline gives CDR1 MNHNS, CDR2 SASEGT. The CDR3 contains 16 residues. The V end was cut by 2 bases, the J end by 0 bases, with 10 bases between. CDR3 sequence reads: CASSETRQATNEKLFF. For the CDR3, the DNA is TGTGCCAGCAGTGAAACCCGACAGGCAACTAATGAAAAACTGTTTTTT.

The chain links TRBV5-4 to TRBJ2-7; the D is unclear. The CDR3 spans 14 residues. Trimming cost V 0 bases and J 5 bases, with 12 bases left between them. CDR1 is SGHNT and CDR2 is YYREEE in the germline V gene (reference sequence). The CDR3 nucleotides are TGTGCCAGCAGCTTGGGCCGAGAGCTAGACGAGCAGTACTTC. Encoded protein: CASSLGRELDEQYF.

The chain links TRBV6-6 to TRBJ1-1; 7 positions match TRBD1. In germline, CDR1 is MNHNY, CDR2 SVGAGI (reference sequence). CDR3 size: 14 residues. V trimming: 5 bases; J trimming: 1 base; junction bases outside the gene matches: 4. In DNA, the CDR3 is TGTGCCAGCAGTCCGACAGGGAAGAACACTGAAGCTTTCTTT. Residues: CASSPTGKNTEAFF.

This sequence joins TRBV19 and TRBJ1-5; possible D gene TRBD1, 5 bases. V lost 7 bases, J lost 5 bases, and 15 bases lay in between. The germline gives CDR1 LNHDA, CDR2 SQIVND (reference sequence). CDR3 size: 14 residues. CDR3 amino acids: CASNFGGRDQPQHF. The CDR3 region has the DNA TGTGCCAGTAATTTTGGGGGGAGAGATCAGCCCCAGCATTTT.

The chain combines TRBV18 with TRBJ2-1; D gene uncertain. Germline-derived CDR1 and CDR2 are KGHSH and LQKENI. This CDR3 region has 12 residues. Trimming took off 1 base at V and 10 bases at J, with 8 bases between the two ends. This CDR3 is CASSPQTDEQFF. The CDR3 region has the DNA TGTGCCAGCTCACCACAAACAGACGAGCAGTTCTTC.

This sequence joins TRBV28 and TRBJ2-3, with 8 nucleotides matching TRBD2. The CDR3 spans 12 residues. Germline assignment: CDR1 MDHEN and CDR2 SYDVKM. V shed 4 bases and J 8 bases; nucleotides not matched to a gene: 2. The DNA of the CDR3 is TGTGCCAGCAGTTCCGGGGGGGGTACGCAGTATTTT. Protein product: CASSSGGGTQYF. Full variable domain (outside the CDR3, taken from reference TRBV28 and TRBJ2-3): DVKVTQSSRYLVKRTGEKVFLECVQDMDHENMFWYRQDPGLGLRLIYFSYDVKMKEKGDIPEGYSVSREKKERFSLILESASTNQTSMYLCASSSGGGTQYFGPGTRLTVL.

The CDR3 reads CASSLQGNQPQHF. Here the CDR3 DNA reads TGTGCCAGCAGCTTACAGGGGAATCAGCCCCAGCATTTT. V and J are TRBV11-2 and TRBJ1-5; TRBD1 might be the D (6 bases). Per germline, CDR1 SGHAT and CDR2 FQNNGV. Trimming shortened V by 2 bases and J by 4 bases, and 6 bases separated the two germline ends. This CDR3 has 13 residues.

The chain couples TRBV7-3 to TRBJ2-7; TRBD2 matches at 8 bases. This CDR3 has 14 residues. V shed 5 bases and J 3 bases; nucleotides not matched to a gene: 6. Germline V gene sequence: CDR1 SGHTA, CDR2 FQGTGA. The DNA of the CDR3 is TGTGCCAGCAGCCTTAGCGGGATGAGCTACGAGCAGTACTTC. Translation: CASSLSGMSYEQYF. Full variable domain (outside the CDR3, taken from reference TRBV7-3 and TRBJ2-7): GAGVSQTPSNKVTEKGKYVELRCDPISGHTALYWYRQSLGQGPEFLIYFQGTGAADDSGLPNDRFFAVRPEGSVSTLKIQRTERGDSAVYLCASSLSGMSYEQYFGPGTRLTVT.

The rearrangement joins TRBV2 to TRBJ2-7, with TRBD2 matching over 8 bases. The CDR3 consists of 15 residues. The trim removed 5 bases at V and 0 bases at J, leaving 6 bases unmatched. Germline CDR1 is SNHLY and CDR2 is FYNNEI. The CDR3 DNA reads as TGTGCCAGCAGTTACTCGAGCGGGAGCTCCTACGAGCAGTACTTC. Translating gives CASSYSSGSSYEQYF.

CDR3 protein: CASSFATGPYGYTF. In DNA, the CDR3 is TGTGCCAGCAGCTTCGCAACAGGGCCCTATGGCTACACCTTC. The chain joins TRBV7-2 to TRBJ1-2, with D maybe TRBD1 (6 bases). The CDR3 runs to 14 residues. Germline CDR1 reads SGHTA; CDR2 reads FQGNSA. V was trimmed by 3 bases and J by 4 bases, leaving 12 bases between them.

This clone was detected only once. V gene TRBV28 combines with J gene TRBJ2-2, with 7 bases matching TRBD1. The CDR3 consists of 15 residues. Germline CDR1 MDHEN, CDR2 SYDVKM. V dropped 7 bases and J dropped 5; count of bases not matched to a gene: 10. The CDR3 region is CASIEVAGGTGELFF. DNA of the CDR3: TGTGCCAGCATCGAGGTAGCAGGGGGTACCGGGGAGCTGTTTTTT.